This passage covers 9 T cell receptor beta chains from one sample sequenced in a study of molecular identifiers for immune sequencing clone quantification. MiXCR, run by TCRdb on the PCR reads, gives a single entry per CDR3 protein. Of just under 650,000 distinct CDR3 sequences listed, 20% are singletons. The sample consisted of naive CD8+ T cells from blood, with Jurkat cell RNA spiked in. Regarding subset: FACS-sorted CD8+CD4-CCR7+CD45RA+ naive T cells. The receptors here all came from a human donor in good health. Some libraries in this study had Jurkat cell RNA spiked in.

The sample holds many counts of this clonotype. The chain carries TRBV7-2 and TRBJ2-3; 7 bases are shared with TRBD2. This CDR3 spans 19 amino acids. Looked up from germline, CDR1 is SGHTA and CDR2 is FQGNSA. V dropped 4 bases and J dropped 5; count of bases not matched to a gene: 21. The CDR3 sequence is CASSSGLGSAGDPIDTQYF. The DNA for the CDR3 is TGTGCCAGCAGCTCGGGGCTTGGTTCGGCGGGGGATCCCATAGATACGCAGTATTTT.

CDR3 loop: CASSPDGGNPEAFF. The DNA of the CDR3 is TGTGCCAGCAGTCCCGATGGGGGGAATCCTGAAGCTTTCTTT. The J gene is TRBJ1-1, the V gene TRBV27; tentative D call: TRBD1 (5 bases). CDR1 and CDR2 from the germline V gene are MNHEY and SMNVEV (reference sequence). V gave up 5 bases and J gave up 6 bases, with 16 bases separating them. The CDR3 sequence is 14 residues long.

A remark on this clonotype: At one end, the junction sequence differs from germline, possibly due to a read error. The chain has TRBV7-6 and TRBJ1-4; a possible D gene is TRBD1 (5 bases). The CDR3 covers 17 residues. Germline values: CDR1 SGHVS, CDR2 FNYEAQ. CDR3 residues: CAGSLLAERGPGEKLFF. CDR3 in DNA: TGTGCCGGCAGCCTACTCGCGGAGAGGGGTCCTGGTGAAAAACTGTTTTTT.

With regard to this clonotype: This may stem from a read error, because a much larger clone lies one nucleotide away. The chain uses TRBV7-3 and TRBJ2-5, with a possible D match to TRBD1 (6 bases). Germline values: CDR1 SGHTA, CDR2 FQGTGA. The CDR3 length is 15 residues. The CDR3: CAGSPLGAAQETQYF. As DNA, the CDR3 is TGTGCCGGCAGCCCCCTGGGGGCGGCTCAAGAGACCCAGTACTTC.

This clonotype was detected many times. V gene TRBV27 combines with J gene TRBJ1-5, with 12 nucleotides matching TRBD1. Per the germline V gene, CDR1 is MNHEY and CDR2 is SMNVEV (reference sequence). After removal of 8 bases from V and 6 bases from J, the junction contained 11 bases not matched to a gene. The CDR3 loop spans 16 amino acids. CDR3 sequence: CASGTGTGGAGQPQHF. CDR3 DNA: TGTGCCAGCGGTACCGGGACAGGGGGCGCGGGTCAGCCCCAGCATTTT.

Turning to this clonotype: Sequence at one end of the junction differs from germline and may be a read error. The genes are TRBV12-3 or TRBV12-4 and TRBJ2-5; perhaps TRBD1 as D (5 bases). The CDR3 is made up of 15 amino acids. The CDR3 loop is CASSFLAGLGETQHF. The CDR3 DNA is TGTGCCAGCAGTTTTCTTGCAGGGTTAGGTGAGACCCAGCACTTC.

This clonotype was picked up many times. J is TRBJ2-3 and V is TRBV19, with D uncertain. The ends were cut back, 4 bases at V and 6 bases at J, with 11 bases in the middle. The germline gives CDR1 LNHDA, CDR2 SQIVND (reference sequence). The CDR3 sequence is 13 residues long. The CDR3 DNA is TGTGCCAGTAGTAGCAGCCGTAGCGATACGCAGTATTTT. This gives the protein CASSSSRSDTQYF.

Ten or more counts support this clonotype. V gene TRBV11-3 combines with J gene TRBJ2-1; D perhaps matches TRBD2 (6 bases). The CDR3 covers 13 residues. Deletions cut 11 bases from V and 4 bases from J, with 15 bases between. Germline V gives CDR1 SGHNT, CDR2 YENEEA. CDR3 amino acids: CALNSGGYNEQFF. The CDR3 coding sequence is TGTGCCCTTAATTCAGGAGGGTACAATGAGCAGTTCTTC. The whole variable domain, filled in from reference TRBV11-3 and TRBJ2-1, reads EAGVVQSPRYKIIEKKQPVAFWCNPISGHNTLYWYLQNLGQGPELLIRYENEEAVDDSQLPKDRFSAERLKGVDSTLKIQPAELGDSAVYLCALNSGGYNEQFFGPGTRLTVL.

There are many counts of this clonotype. The rearrangement joins TRBV9 to TRBJ2-3; no firm D call. CDR1 SGDLS and CDR2 YYNGEE come from the germline V gene. Between the trimmed V and J ends, which lost 1 base and 0 bases, there was a span of 15 bases. The CDR3 runs to 17 residues. CDR3 in DNA: TGTGCCAGCAGCGTATCTGCAGGCCTAACTAGCACAGATACGCAGTATTTT. Amino acid sequence: CASSVSAGLTSTDTQYF.